This entry lists 8 T cell receptor beta chains sequenced from one sample in a study of blood T cell repertoires in COVID-19. The table came from immunoSEQ multiplex PCR; TCRdb's copy has only in-frame clones and leaves some out. This sample yields roughly 250,000 clones, of which around 90% are seen a single time; over 4% belongs to the top ten. The sequencing sample was made of peripheral blood. The receptor source for this set is a man between 60 and 75 years old who had recovered from COVID-19.

The rearrangement links TRBV3-1 (or the pseudogene TRBV3-2) to TRBJ2-7; the match to TRBD2 covers 14 bases. V was pared by 3 bases and J by 0 bases, with 7 bases of the junction left unmatched. The CDR3 loop spans 18 amino acids. Germline V gene sequence: CDR1 LGHDT, CDR2 YNNKEL (reference sequence). The CDR3 DNA reads TGTGCCAGCAGCCAGTCGGGACTAGCGGGGGACACCTCCTACGAGCAGTACTTC. It encodes CASSQSGLAGDTSYEQYF.

The J gene is TRBJ2-5, the V gene TRBV7-2; D may be TRBD2 (6 bases). The CDR3 loop spans 15 amino acids. Trimming shortened V by 8 bases and J by 0 bases, and 16 bases separated the two germline ends. The germline V gene has CDR1 SGHTA and CDR2 FQGNSA. The CDR3 region is CASSSGVPYQETQYF. The CDR3 DNA sequence: TGTGCCAGCTCCTCGGGAGTGCCTTACCAAGAGACCCAGTACTTC.

This chain links TRBV6-5 with TRBJ1-3; TRBD1 agrees at 8 bases. The CDR3 totals 16 residues. From germline, CDR1 is MNHEY and CDR2 SVGAGI. V shed 2 bases and J 3 bases; nucleotides not matched to a gene: 6. The CDR3 bases are TGTGCCAGCAGTTACCGCCTGGACAGGGATGGAAACACCATATATTTT. Its translation: CASSYRLDRDGNTIYF.

This chain links TRBV7-8 with TRBJ2-3; D is perhaps TRBD1 (5 bases). The V gene's germline CDR1 is SGHVS and CDR2 FQNEAQ. Trimming removed 3 bases from V and 1 base from J, with 8 bases in between. CDR3 length equals 14 residues. In nucleotides, the CDR3 is TGTGCCAGCAGCTTTGGGGCCCGCACAGATACGCAGTATTTT. Protein sequence: CASSFGARTDTQYF.

Only a few counts were recorded for this clone. The chain recombines TRBV18 with TRBJ1-5; tentative D call: TRBD1 (5 bases). Deletions cut 2 bases from V and 6 bases from J, with 14 bases between. Looked up from germline, CDR1 is KGHSH and CDR2 is LQKENI. CDR3 size: 15 residues. The CDR3: CASSPGTGEVQPQHF. The CDR3, as DNA: TGTGCCAGCTCACCAGGGACGGGGGAGGTTCAGCCCCAGCATTTT.

The chain links TRBV5-1 to TRBJ2-3, with 11 positions matching TRBD2. CDR3 length: 16 amino acids. V was pared by 0 bases and J by 7 bases, with 7 bases of the junction left unmatched. Germline CDR1 is SGHRS and CDR2 is YFSETQ. CDR3 sequence: CASSLVTSGVLYTQYF. CDR3 DNA: TGCGCCAGCAGCTTGGTGACTAGCGGGGTTCTTTATACGCAGTATTTT.

This clone has just one count. The rearrangement uses TRBV18 and TRBJ2-1; 8 bases are a match to TRBD1. Trimming at V came to 6 bases and at J to 9 bases, leaving 7 bases not matched to a gene. This CDR3 has 13 residues. Germline loops: CDR1 KGHSH, CDR2 LQKENI. The CDR3 region is CASSQGAAAEQFF. The CDR3, as DNA: TGTGCCAGCTCCCAGGGGGCGGCCGCTGAGCAGTTCTTC.

The chain joins TRBV9 to TRBJ1-6; weak D call: TRBD1 (6 bases). This CDR3 contains 17 residues. CDR1 SGDLS and CDR2 YYNGEE come from the germline V gene. Trimming took 3 bases from V and 6 from J, leaving 19 bases between them. The CDR3 coding sequence is TGTGCCAGCAGCGCCGAAGGGTGGACAGCTACTAATTCACCCCTCCACTTT. Protein product: CASSAEGWTATNSPLHF.